The clone carrying this T cell receptor (beta chain) has just one count. The record originates from a study of blood T cell repertoires in COVID-19. Study-wide context: Samples came from the United States, Italy and Spain, spanning acute and convalescent COVID-19.

Authors' analysis steps: The assay estimated nucleated cells by amplifying reference gene primers. Profiled with immunoSEQ multiplex PCR; TCRdb holds only in-frame clones, not every one. The D gene and trimming were derived from the DNA, and the V and J assignments and clone size from that table. The sample carries under 150,000 clones, roughly four fifths recorded once. Germline V gene data show CDR1 as SGHTA and CDR2 as FQGNSA. Trimming took off 5 bases at V and 4 bases at J, with 11 bases between the two ends. The CDR3 contains 13 residues. The source material was peripheral blood. The J gene is TRBJ1-2, the V gene TRBV7-2; D possibly corresponds to TRBD1 (6 bases). This TCR came from a man aged 40-50 years with active or convalescent COVID-19. As DNA, the CDR3 is TGTGCCAGCAGCCCGGACAGTCTCTATGGCTACACCTTC. As protein: CASSPDSLYGYTF.